This TCR beta chain emerged from a study of post-analysis software for immune sequencing data. Study-level findings and limits: Roughly 5 TRBV segments occurring more often in patients than controls included TRBV5-6, TRBV5-1 and TRBV20-1. Significantly lower normalized Chao1 diversity was seen in multiple sclerosis patients than in controls. Samples made in the same batch grouped tightly together by F measure.

The CDR3 has 16 residues. Germline trimming cut 6 bases from V and 4 bases from J; bases unmatched to any gene: 8. The germline gives CDR1 SNHLY, CDR2 FYNNEI. This clonotype was counted many times. As yet, its antigen is unknown. Unique molecular identifiers were carried by the TCR beta cDNA libraries. A population of roughly 0.9 to 11 million T cells gave rise to approximately 500,000 cDNA molecules. One entry per CDR3 protein, called by TCRdb with MiXCR from the PCR reads. The data show just over 250,000 distinct CDR3 sequences, 36% seen once. The chain carries TRBV2 and TRBJ2-6, with 8 bases aligning to TRBD1. Sequencing was performed on blood. The receptor comes from a girl aged 10-17 years with multiple sclerosis. CDR3 sequence: CASRGQGVRGANVLTF. Written as DNA, the CDR3 is TGTGCCAGCAGAGGACAGGGTGTGAGGGGGGCCAACGTCCTGACTTTC.